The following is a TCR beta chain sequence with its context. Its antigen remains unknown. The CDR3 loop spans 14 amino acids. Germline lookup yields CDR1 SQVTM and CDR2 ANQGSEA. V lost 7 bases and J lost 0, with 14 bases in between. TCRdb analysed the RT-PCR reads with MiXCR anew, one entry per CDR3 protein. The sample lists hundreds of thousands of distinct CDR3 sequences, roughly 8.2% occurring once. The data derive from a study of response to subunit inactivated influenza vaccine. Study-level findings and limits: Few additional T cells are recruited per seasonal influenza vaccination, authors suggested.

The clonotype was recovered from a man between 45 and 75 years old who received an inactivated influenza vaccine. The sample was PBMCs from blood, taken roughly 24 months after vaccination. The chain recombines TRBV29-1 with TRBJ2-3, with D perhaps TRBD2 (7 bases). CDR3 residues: CSAVGGHSTDTQYF. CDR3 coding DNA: TGCAGCGCAGTGGGGGGGCACAGCACAGATACGCAGTATTTT.